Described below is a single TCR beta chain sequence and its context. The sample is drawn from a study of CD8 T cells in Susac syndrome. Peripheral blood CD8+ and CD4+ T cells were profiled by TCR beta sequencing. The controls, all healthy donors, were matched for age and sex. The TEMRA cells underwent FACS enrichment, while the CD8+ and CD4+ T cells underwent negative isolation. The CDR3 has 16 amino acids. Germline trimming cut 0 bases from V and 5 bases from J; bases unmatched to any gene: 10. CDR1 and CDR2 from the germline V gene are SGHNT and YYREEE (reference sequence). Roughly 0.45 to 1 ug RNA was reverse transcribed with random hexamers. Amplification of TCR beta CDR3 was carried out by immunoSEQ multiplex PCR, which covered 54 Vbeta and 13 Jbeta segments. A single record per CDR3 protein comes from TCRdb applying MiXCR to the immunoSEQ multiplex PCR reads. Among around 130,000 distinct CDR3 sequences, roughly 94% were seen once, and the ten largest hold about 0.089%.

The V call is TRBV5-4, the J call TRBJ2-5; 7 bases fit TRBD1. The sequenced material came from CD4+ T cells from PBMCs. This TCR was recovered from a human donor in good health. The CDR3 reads CASSLELGGSRETQYF. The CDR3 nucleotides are TGTGCCAGCAGCTTGGAATTAGGGGGCTCAAGGGAGACCCAGTACTTC.